The subject of this entry is one T cell receptor (beta chain). CDR1 and CDR2 from the germline V gene are SEHNR and FQNEAQ (reference sequence). The CDR3 contains 15 residues. The V gene lost 5 bases and the J gene lost 3 bases, with 14 bases spanning the gap. The sample originates from a study of T cell changes during pregnancy in multiple sclerosis. Repertoires were generated with immunoSEQ multiplex PCR, while TCRdb's copy carries only in-frame clones and drops some. The sample contains around 50,000 clones, 75% to 90% of which appear only once. The sequencing here drew on CD8+ T cells from peripheral blood mononuclear cells, taken in the second trimester of pregnancy. The chain recombines TRBV7-9 with TRBJ1-3; D gene unclear. The TCR comes from a female donor with multiple sclerosis, enrolled in a pregnancy study. CDR3 loop: CASSPRVTLGNTIYF. The CDR3 DNA reads TGTGCCAGCAGCCCCCGGGTGACTCTTGGAAACACCATATATTTT.